This T cell receptor beta chain was observed in a study of blood T cell repertoires in COVID-19. Across the whole study: Sample material is recorded as cDNA or gDNA derived from T cells, B-cell-depleted T cells, or PBMCs.

CDR3 size: 17 residues. Participants were aged about 18 to 89 years from around 25 US areas. Under the authors' procedure: Estimation of nucleated cell counts was performed using reference gene primer amplification. Clones were sequenced by immunoSEQ multiplex PCR, and TCRdb holds only the in-frame ones, with some missing. V and J calls and clone size are given by that table; D and trimming were obtained from the DNA. Found here are 150,000 to 200,000 clones, around 80% of them singletons; the top ten hold roughly 15%. The rearrangement joins TRBV12-1 to TRBJ2-3; no DNA check was done on the table's D call, TRBD2. TRBV12-1 is annotated as a pseudogene. The sequencing input was PBMCs or T cells enriched from blood (not recorded which). This TCR was sampled from a man aged 50 or older who had recovered from COVID-19. CDR3 loop: CASSFVGLAELTDTQYF. CDR3 DNA sequence: TGTGCCAGCAGCTTTGTGGGACTAGCGGAGTTAACAGATACGCAGTATTTT.